There are many counts of the clone carrying this TCR beta chain. Described time point: pre-sensitization, week 0. Treatment of the sample: therapeutic diphenylcyclopropenone sensitization with weekly scalp DPC. The record originates from a study of human T cells and chemical hapten exposure. The CDR3 is 18 amino acids. V lost 5 bases, J lost 2 bases, and 7 bases stayed unmatched. TCRdb passed the RACE reads through MiXCR, listing each CDR3 protein once. The data hold roughly 380,000 distinct CDR3 sequences, with 5.1% observed a single time. The clonotype comes from a woman between 45 and 65 years old with alopecia areata. Some clones in this sample may be carry-over from other donors' samples. The sample in question was whole blood, obtained in connection with sensitization to the hapten diphenylcyclopropenone (DPC). The V gene is TRBV12-3 or TRBV12-4, the J gene TRBJ2-3, with 16 nucleotides matching TRBD2. The CDR3 region is CASSGGLAGGKPTDTQYF. CDR3 DNA sequence: TGTGCCAGCAGTGGGGGACTAGCGGGAGGGAAACCCACAGATACGCAGTATTTT.